These 17 T cell receptor beta chains were sequenced from one sample in a study of shared clonotypes between healthy human individuals. Naive CD8 cells comprised CD45RO-negative, CCR7-positively selected cells, excluding terminally differentiated effector memory CD45RA+ cells. Profiling relied on immunoSEQ multiplex PCR, and the TCRdb table lists in-frame clones only, not all of them. This sample has hundreds of thousands of clones, with over 90% found just once. The sequencing input was naive CD8+ T cells sorted from blood. Receptor source: a man between 25 and 39 years old in good health.

The chain employs TRBV5-5 and TRBJ2-2; no clear D gene. The CDR3 is 14 residues long. V lost 0 bases and J 6 bases, leaving 9 bases between the germline ends. CDR1 is SGHKS and CDR2 is YYEKEE in the germline V gene (reference sequence). For the CDR3, the DNA is TGTGCCAGCAGCTTGGCGGGTCGGGCCGGGGAGCTGTTTTTT. This encodes CASSLAGRAGELFF. Complete variable domain (other parts from reference TRBV5-5 and TRBJ2-2): DAGVTQSPTHLIKTRGQQVTLRCSPISGHKSVSWYQQVLGQGPQFIFQYYEKEERGRGNFPDRFSARQFPNYSSELNVNALLLGDSALYLCASSLAGRAGELFFGEGSRLTVL.

In this sample, this clone turned up once. This chain uses TRBV13 with TRBJ2-1; maybe TRBD2 (6 bases). Trimming shortened V by 5 bases and J by 6 bases, and 11 bases separated the two germline ends. Germline CDR1 is PRHDT and CDR2 is FYEKMQ (reference sequence). The CDR3 extends over 13 amino acids. The CDR3 DNA follows: TGTGCCAGCAGCCGAGGAGGGACCAATGAGCAGTTCTTC. Translating gives CASSRGGTNEQFF.

V gene TRBV7-9 combines with J gene TRBJ2-3, with 7 bases matching TRBD2. Losses at the gene ends were 7 bases for V and 0 bases for J; bases not matched to a gene: 7. The germline gives CDR1 SEHNR, CDR2 FQNEAQ (reference sequence). This CDR3 has 15 residues. The CDR3 region is CASNPSGGSTDTQYF. The CDR3 DNA reads as TGTGCCAGCAACCCATCCGGGGGGAGCACAGATACGCAGTATTTT.

The CDR3: CASSLFQGDTEAFF. The CDR3 DNA follows: TGTGCCAGCAGTTTATTCCAGGGCGACACTGAAGCTTTCTTT. The chain has TRBV27 and TRBJ1-1, with D possibly being TRBD1 (5 bases). V was trimmed by 1 base and J by 3 bases, leaving 9 bases between them. This CDR3 is 14 amino acids long. Germline CDR1 is MNHEY and CDR2 is SMNVEV (reference sequence).

The chain joins TRBV18 to TRBJ1-3; D is perhaps TRBD1 (5 bases). V dropped 3 bases and J dropped 0 bases, with 9 bases sitting between them. This CDR3 contains 15 residues. Germline V gene lookup returns CDR1 KGHSH and CDR2 LQKENI. The CDR3 loop reads CASSPGRSSGNTIYF. The CDR3 DNA reads TGTGCCAGCTCACCGGGGCGGAGCTCTGGAAACACCATATATTTT.

The CDR3 sequence: CASSQIAGAGTEQYF. In nucleotides, the CDR3 is TGCGCCAGCAGCCAGATAGCGGGGGCAGGCACCGAGCAGTACTTC. The chain employs TRBV4-1 and TRBJ2-7, with 9 bases matching TRBD2. Trimming took 3 bases from V and 6 from J; bases not matched to a gene: 9. Germline-derived CDR1 and CDR2 are MGHRA and YSYEKL. The CDR3 is 15 residues long.

The chain combines TRBV9 with TRBJ1-2; D perhaps matches TRBD1 (5 bases). Germline loops: CDR1 SGDLS, CDR2 YYNGEE. V lost 6 bases and J lost 5, with 14 bases in between. The CDR3 spans 13 residues. Here the CDR3 reads CASTARRGYGYTF. CDR3 nucleotide sequence: TGTGCCAGCACCGCCAGAAGGGGTTATGGCTACACCTTC.

The chain couples TRBV9 to TRBJ2-2; D is ambiguous. Germline CDR1 reads SGDLS; CDR2 reads YYNGEE. Trimming pared 3 bases from V and 10 bases from J, leaving 10 bases between. The CDR3 has 12 amino acids. DNA for the CDR3: TGTGCCAGCAGCGCCGAAGGGTTGGAGCTGTTTTTT. Translated, it gives CASSAEGLELFF.

About this clone: Other DNA variants within this sample encode the same CDR3. The V call is TRBV4-1, the J call TRBJ1-5, with no clear D. The germline V gene encodes CDR1 MGHRA and CDR2 YSYEKL. CDR3 size: 15 residues. Trimming pared 1 base from V and 0 bases from J, leaving 7 bases between. The CDR3 loop is CASSQVEDSNQPQHF. The DNA of the CDR3 is TGCGCCAGCAGCCAAGTGGAGGATAGCAATCAGCCCCAGCATTTT.

This sequence joins TRBV27 and TRBJ2-7; 9 bases fit TRBD1. V trimming: 8 bases; J trimming: 9 bases; junction bases outside the gene matches: 17. This CDR3 is built from 15 residues. Per germline, CDR1 MNHEY and CDR2 SMNVEV (reference sequence). The CDR3 DNA reads TGTGCCAGCGGTGACCGGGACAGGGTATACGTCGGGCAGTACTTC. Amino acid sequence: CASGDRDRVYVGQYF.

As regards this clone: Other DNA sequences in the sample encode the same CDR3. The rearrangement uses TRBV27 and TRBJ1-5; perhaps TRBD1 as D (5 bases). This CDR3 is 14 amino acids long. Germline loops: CDR1 MNHEY, CDR2 SMNVEV (reference sequence). V lost 2 bases, J lost 1 base, and 6 bases lay in between. CDR3 nucleotides: TGTGCCAGCAGTTTACAGGGCAGCAATCAGCCCCAGCATTTT. Translation gives CASSLQGSNQPQHF.

This chain links TRBV15 with TRBJ2-7, with D tentatively TRBD1 (6 bases). CDR3 size: 15 residues. Germline values: CDR1 LNHNV, CDR2 YYDKDF (reference sequence). Trimming cost V 1 base and J 0 bases, with 10 bases left between them. The chain's CDR3 is CATSRVQGISYEQYF. In nucleotides, the CDR3 is TGTGCCACCAGCAGAGTCCAGGGGATCTCCTACGAGCAGTACTTC. Variable domain in full (rest from reference TRBV15 and TRBJ2-7): DAMVIQNPRYQVTQFGKPVTLSCSQTLNHNVMYWYQQKSSQAPKLLFHYYDKDFNNEADTPDNFQSRRPNTSFCFLDIRSPGLGDTAMYLCATSRVQGISYEQYFGPGTRLTVT.

The table lists this clone with a count of one. V gene TRBV29-1 combines with J gene TRBJ2-7; D ambiguous. This CDR3 contains 12 residues. V was cut by 7 bases and J by 6 bases, with 16 bases left in between. The germline gives CDR1 SQVTM, CDR2 ANQGSEA. CDR3 amino acids: CSAAGDPVEQYF. The CDR3 DNA follows: TGCAGCGCCGCAGGTGATCCGGTCGAGCAGTACTTC.

The chain is built from TRBV15 and TRBJ2-1; 16 nucleotides match TRBD2. V trimming: 1 base; J trimming: 8 bases; junction bases outside the gene matches: 8. The CDR3 has 18 amino acids. Per the germline V gene, CDR1 is LNHNV and CDR2 is YYDKDF (reference sequence). CDR3 nucleotide sequence: TGTGCCACCAGCAGAGCCCCGGGACTAGCGGGAGGGCCCCATGAGCAGTTCTTC. Its translation: CATSRAPGLAGGPHEQFF.

V usage is TRBV7-2 and J usage is TRBJ2-5; no clear D gene. Germline V gives CDR1 SGHTA, CDR2 FQGNSA. V gave up 3 bases and J gave up 5 bases, with 10 bases separating them. The CDR3 consists of 13 residues. The DNA of the CDR3 is TGTGCCAGCAGCTTCAGGTTGCGGGAGACCCAGTACTTC. It is translated as CASSFRLRETQYF.

V gene TRBV28 combines with J gene TRBJ1-5, with 7 bases matching TRBD1. This CDR3 is 15 amino acids long. J gave up 0 bases and V 6 bases, and 5 bases lay outside the gene matches. Per the germline V gene, CDR1 is MDHEN and CDR2 is SYDVKM. CDR3 DNA: TGTGCCAGCAGCCGCAGGGGGAATAGCAATCAGCCCCAGCATTTT. Protein sequence: CASSRRGNSNQPQHF.

The chain carries TRBV11-1 and TRBJ2-7; D remains ambiguous. The V end was cut by 5 bases, the J end by 2 bases, with 7 bases between. The germline gives CDR1 SGHAT, CDR2 FQDESV (reference sequence). The CDR3 runs to 12 residues. The CDR3 spells CASSQAPYEQYF. CDR3 DNA sequence: TGTGCCAGCAGCCAGGCACCCTACGAGCAGTACTTC.